This T cell receptor (beta chain) was documented in a study of control samples from healthy donors and cancer patients. Libraries were prepared by immunoSEQ multiplex PCR; TCRdb keeps only in-frame clonotypes and omits some of them. The repertoire holds about 170,000 clones, about nine tenths seen once, with roughly 1.6% in the top ten. Sequencing was done on a sample of blood. The TCR comes from a woman in her thirties in good health.

CDR3: CASSVTGGTEAFF. The DNA for the CDR3 is TGTGCCAGCAGCGTTACAGGGGGAACTGAAGCTTTCTTT. The V gene is TRBV14, the J gene TRBJ1-1; TRBD1 matches 8 bases. Germline V CDR1 and CDR2: SGHDN, FVKESK. V gave up 5 bases and J gave up 5 bases; unmatched junction bases: 4. This CDR3 contains 13 residues.